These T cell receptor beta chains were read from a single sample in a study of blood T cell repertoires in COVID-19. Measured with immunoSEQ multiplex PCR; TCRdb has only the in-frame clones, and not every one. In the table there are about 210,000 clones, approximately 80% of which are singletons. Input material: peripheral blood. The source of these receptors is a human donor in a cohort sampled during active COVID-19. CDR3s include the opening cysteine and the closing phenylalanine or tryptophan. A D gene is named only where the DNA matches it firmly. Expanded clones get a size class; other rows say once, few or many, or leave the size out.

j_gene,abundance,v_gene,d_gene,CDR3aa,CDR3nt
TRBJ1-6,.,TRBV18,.,CASSPVRRRSSYNSPLHF,TGTGCCAGCTCACCAGTTAGGAGAAGGAGCTCCTATAATTCACCCCTCCACTTT
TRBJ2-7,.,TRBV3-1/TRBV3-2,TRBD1,CASSQIIVGQMYEQYF,TGTGCCAGCAGCCAGATTATCGTGGGACAGATGTACGAGCAGTACTTC
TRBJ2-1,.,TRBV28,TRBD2,CASSPQLAGNEQFF,TGTGCCAGCAGCCCCCAACTAGCGGGGAATGAGCAGTTCTTC
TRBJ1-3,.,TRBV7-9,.,CASSTQGPEVPIYF,TGTGCCAGCAGCACCCAGGGCCCCGAAGTTCCCATATATTTT
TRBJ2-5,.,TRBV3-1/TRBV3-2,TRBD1,CASSQFTGTGETQYF,TGTGCCAGCAGCCAGTTCACCGGGACAGGAGAGACCCAGTACTTC
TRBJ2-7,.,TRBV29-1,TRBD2,CSVVRSGGYEQYF,TGCAGCGTTGTTAGAAGCGGGGGCTACGAGCAGTACTTC
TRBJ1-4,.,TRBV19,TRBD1,CASSTGTGTYNEKLFF,TGTGCCAGTAGTACCGGGACAGGGACCTATAATGAAAAACTGTTTTTT
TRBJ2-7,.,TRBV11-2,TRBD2,CASSLGLAGGYYEQYF,TGTGCCAGCAGCTTAGGACTAGCGGGGGGGTATTACGAGCAGTACTTC
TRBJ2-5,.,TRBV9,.,CASSSRGLLQETQYF,TGTGCCAGCAGCTCCCGTGGACTGCTACAAGAGACCCAGTACTTC
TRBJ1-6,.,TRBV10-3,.,CATRDSNNSPLHF,TGTGCCACCCGAGACAGTAATAATTCACCCCTCCACTTT
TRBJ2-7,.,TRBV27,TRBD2,CASGRRTSGATYEQYF,TGTGCCAGCGGCCGGAGGACTAGCGGGGCAACCTACGAGCAGTACTTC
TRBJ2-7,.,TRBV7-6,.,CASSTGHQNSYEQYF,TGTGCCAGCAGCACGGGACACCAAAACTCCTACGAGCAGTACTTC
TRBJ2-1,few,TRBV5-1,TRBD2,CASSLGPAGDNEQFF,TGCGCCAGCAGCTTGGGTCCAGCGGGGGACAATGAGCAGTTCTTC
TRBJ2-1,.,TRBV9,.,CASSVEGRLDEQFF,TGTGCCAGCAGCGTAGAAGGTAGACTAGATGAGCAGTTCTTC
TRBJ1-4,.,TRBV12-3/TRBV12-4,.,CASSFLRGEKLFF,TGTGCCAGCAGTTTCCTCAGAGGAGAAAAACTGTTTTTT
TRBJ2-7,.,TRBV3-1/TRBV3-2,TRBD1,CASSRKGTGAPYEQYF,TGTGCCAGCAGCCGCAAGGGGACAGGGGCTCCCTACGAGCAGTACTTC
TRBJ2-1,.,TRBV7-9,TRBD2,CASSPPSGSYNEQFF,TGTGCCAGCAGCCCCCCTAGCGGCTCCTACAATGAGCAGTTCTTC
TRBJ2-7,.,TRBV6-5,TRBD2,CASRESGNYEQYF,TGTGCCAGCCGGGAGAGCGGGAACTACGAGCAGTACTTC
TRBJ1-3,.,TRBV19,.,CASSLEASSGNTIYF,TGTGCCAGTTCCTTGGAGGCTAGCTCTGGAAACACCATATATTTT
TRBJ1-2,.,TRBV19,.,CASSIDLNSHGYTF,TGTGCCAGTAGTATAGATCTAAACAGCCATGGCTACACCTTC
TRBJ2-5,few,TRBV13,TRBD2,CASSMGSGSVETQYF,TGTGCCAGCAGCATGGGTAGCGGGAGCGTAGAGACCCAGTACTTC
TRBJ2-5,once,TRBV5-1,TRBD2,CASSPGTNQETQYF,TGCGCCAGCAGCCCAGGGACTAACCAAGAGACCCAGTACTTC
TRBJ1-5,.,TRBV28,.,CASSLQGKSNQPQHF,TGTGCCAGCAGCCTGCAGGGGAAGAGTAATCAGCCCCAGCATTTT
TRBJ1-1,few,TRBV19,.,CASSIGQGTEAFF,TGTGCCAGTAGTATCGGTCAGGGCACTGAAGCTTTCTTT
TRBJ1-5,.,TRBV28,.,CASRTQGSNQPQHF,TGTGCCAGCAGGACACAGGGTTCAAATCAGCCCCAGCATTTT
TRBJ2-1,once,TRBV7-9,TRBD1,CASSEPGTAYNEQFF,TGTGCCAGCAGCGAACCCGGGACAGCATACAATGAGCAGTTCTTC
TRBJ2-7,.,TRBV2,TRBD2,CASRPTSGSHEQYF,TGTGCCAGCAGGCCGACTAGCGGGAGCCACGAGCAGTACTTC
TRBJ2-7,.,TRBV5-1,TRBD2,CASSSSSGSPYEQYF,TGCGCCAGCAGCTCCTCTAGCGGGAGCCCCTACGAGCAGTACTTC
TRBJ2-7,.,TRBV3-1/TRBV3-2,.,CASSQDRLTREQYF,TGTGCCAGCAGCCAAGATCGGCTAACGCGGGAGCAGTACTTC
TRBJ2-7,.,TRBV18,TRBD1,CASSPQGAYEQYF,TGTGCCAGCTCACCGCAGGGGGCCTACGAGCAGTACTTC
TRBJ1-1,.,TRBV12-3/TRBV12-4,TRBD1,CASSTGADTEAFF,TGTGCCAGCAGTACAGGGGCGGACACTGAAGCTTTCTTT
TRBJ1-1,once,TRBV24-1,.,CATSDSGVGGAFF,TGTGCCACCAGTGATTCTGGAGTCGGGGGAGCTTTCTTT
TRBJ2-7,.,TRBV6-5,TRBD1,CASFRPGQSYEQYF,TGTGCCAGCTTCCGACCGGGACAGTCCTACGAGCAGTACTTC
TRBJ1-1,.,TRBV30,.,CAWRMGGNTEAFF,TGTGCCTGGAGAATGGGGGGTAACACTGAAGCTTTCTTT
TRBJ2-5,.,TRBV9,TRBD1,CASSGWTGRETQYF,TGTGCCAGCAGCGGATGGACAGGGCGCGAGACCCAGTACTTC
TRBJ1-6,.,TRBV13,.,CASSKGRGERLPLHF,TGTGCCAGCAGTAAAGGACGGGGGGAACGCCTCCCCCTCCACTTT
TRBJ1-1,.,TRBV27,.,CASSTYRNTEAFF,TGTGCCAGCAGTACTTACAGGAACACTGAAGCTTTCTTT
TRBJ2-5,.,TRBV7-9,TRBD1,CASSLRRQGVETQYF,TGTGCCAGCAGCTTACGGCGGCAGGGGGTCGAGACCCAGTACTTC
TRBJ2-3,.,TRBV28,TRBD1,CASSLGGQGTDTQYF,TGTGCCAGCAGTTTAGGGGGACAGGGCACAGATACGCAGTATTTT
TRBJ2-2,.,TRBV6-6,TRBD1,CASSETGGSGGELFF,TGTGCCAGCAGTGAGACAGGGGGCAGCGGCGGGGAGCTGTTTTTT
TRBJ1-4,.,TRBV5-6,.,CASSRGPGQFYDEKLFF,TGTGCCAGCAGTCGGGGCCCAGGACAGTTTTATGATGAAAAACTGTTTTTT
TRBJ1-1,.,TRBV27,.,CASSVTFGAGPVGTEAFF,TGTGCCAGCAGTGTTACCTTTGGTGCAGGCCCGGTTGGAACTGAAGCTTTCTTT
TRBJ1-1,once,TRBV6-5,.,CASSPSDFVTEAFF,TGTGCCAGCAGCCCCTCTGACTTCGTCACTGAAGCTTTCTTT
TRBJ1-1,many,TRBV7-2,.,CASSIMTGNTEAFF,TGTGCCAGCAGCATTATGACGGGGAACACTGAAGCTTTCTTT
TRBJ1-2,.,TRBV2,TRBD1,CASNSDRGSGYTF,TGTGCCAGCAATTCGGACAGGGGCAGTGGCTACACCTTC
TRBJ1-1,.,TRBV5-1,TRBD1,CASTTGVGTEAFF,TGCGCCAGCACGACAGGGGTGGGCACTGAAGCTTTCTTT
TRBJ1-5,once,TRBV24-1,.,CATSGTVPPQPQHF,TGTGCCACCAGTGGGACAGTGCCCCCTCAGCCCCAGCATTTT
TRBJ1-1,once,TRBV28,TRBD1,CASKWTGVNTEAFF,TGTGCCAGCAAGTGGACAGGGGTTAACACTGAAGCTTTCTTT
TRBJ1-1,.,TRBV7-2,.,CASSLGHRVNTEAFF,TGTGCCAGCAGCTTAGGCCACAGGGTGAACACTGAAGCTTTCTTT
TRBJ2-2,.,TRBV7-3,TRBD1,CASSLSPDRTNTGELFF,TGTGCCAGCAGCTTATCCCCGGACAGGACGAACACCGGGGAGCTGTTTTTT
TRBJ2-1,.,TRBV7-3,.,CASSADLSSYNEQFF,TGTGCCAGCAGCGCCGACTTGAGCTCCTACAATGAGCAGTTCTTC
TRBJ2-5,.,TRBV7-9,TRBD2,CASTELAGDGETQYF,TGTGCCAGCACCGAACTAGCGGGAGACGGGGAGACCCAGTACTTC
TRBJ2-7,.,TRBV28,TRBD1,CASGLTGTGGDEQYF,TGTGCCAGCGGGCTCACCGGGACAGGGGGCGACGAGCAGTACTTC
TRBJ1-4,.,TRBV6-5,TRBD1,CAAHQGANEKLFF,TGTGCCGCTCACCAGGGGGCTAATGAAAAACTGTTTTTT
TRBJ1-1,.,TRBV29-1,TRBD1,CSVRQGLSTEAFF,TGCAGCGTACGACAGGGGTTGAGCACTGAAGCTTTCTTT